The 21 T cell receptor beta chains given below trace back to one sample, sequenced in a study of control samples from healthy donors and cancer patients. TCRdb's table, derived via immunoSEQ multiplex PCR, lists solely in-frame clones and lacks some. This table holds approximately 70,000 clones, approximately 89% found once. The sequenced sample consisted of PBMCs. The receptors derive from a woman aged 45-59 years with head and neck cancer.

The J gene is TRBJ2-1, the V gene TRBV24-1; 11 nucleotides line up with TRBD1. V gave up 9 bases and J gave up 7 bases; unmatched junction bases: 7. Germline V gene lookup returns CDR1 KGHDR and CDR2 SFDVKD. There are 14 residues in the CDR3. The CDR3, as DNA: TGTGCCACCCATGGACAGGGGGCGGGTAATGAGCAGTTCTTC. This gives the protein CATHGQGAGNEQFF.

The gene calls are TRBV7-2 and TRBJ2-5, with D possibly TRBD1 on 5 matching bases. Trimming took off 7 bases at V and 5 bases at J, with 14 bases between the two ends. The germline V gene encodes CDR1 SGHTA and CDR2 FQGNSA. This CDR3 has 13 residues. The DNA for the CDR3 is TGTGCCAGCACTCCAGGGTGGTCGGAGACCCAGTACTTC. This encodes CASTPGWSETQYF.

The chain combines TRBV10-1 with TRBJ1-1; possibly TRBD1 for D (5 bases). This CDR3 comprises 13 residues. The V end was cut by 4 bases, the J end by 1 base, with 7 bases between. Germline V gene data show CDR1 as WNHNN and CDR2 as SYGVQD (reference sequence). CDR3: CASSADRNTEAFF. Here the CDR3 DNA reads TGCGCCAGCAGTGCCGACAGGAACACTGAAGCTTTCTTT.

The rearrangement uses TRBV28 and TRBJ2-3, with D uncertain. Germline V gives CDR1 MDHEN, CDR2 SYDVKM. The CDR3 is 15 residues long. Deletions cut 1 base from V and 0 bases from J, with 8 bases between. The CDR3 DNA is TGTGCCAGCAGTTTATCCCCCCAGAGCACAGATACGCAGTATTTT. This gives the protein CASSLSPQSTDTQYF.

The chain's CDR3 is CASSLGVGEQFF. CDR3 nucleotides: TGTGCCAGCAGCCTAGGTGTGGGTGAGCAGTTCTTC. J is TRBJ2-1 and V is TRBV5-5, with D uncertain. The CDR3 spans 12 residues. Germline values: CDR1 SGHKS, CDR2 YYEKEE (reference sequence). V was cut by 4 bases and J by 9 bases, with 11 bases left in between.

The CDR3 region is CASSSGTGYEQYF. The DNA of the CDR3 is TGTGCCAGCAGCTCCGGGACAGGCTACGAGCAGTACTTC. This rearrangement joins TRBV7-2 to TRBJ2-7, with 8 nucleotides matching TRBD1. CDR3 length: 13 residues. The V gene end was trimmed by 4 bases and the J gene end by 3 bases; junction bases not matched to a gene: 2. CDR1 SGHTA and CDR2 FQGNSA come from the germline V gene.

The chain couples TRBV9 to TRBJ2-3; maybe TRBD2 (6 bases). The length of the CDR3 is 15 residues. Trimming cost V 4 bases and J 0 bases, with 12 bases left between them. Per the germline V gene, CDR1 is SGDLS and CDR2 is YYNGEE. The CDR3 is CASSTVAVSTDTQYF. The CDR3 DNA reads TGTGCCAGCAGCACGGTAGCGGTGAGCACAGATACGCAGTATTTT. Using reference TRBV9 and TRBJ2-3 for the parts outside the CDR3, the full variable domain is DSGVTQTPKHLITATGQRVTLRCSPRSGDLSVYWYQQSLDQGLQFLIQYYNGEERAKGNILERFSAQQFPDLHSELNLSSLELGDSALYFCASSTVAVSTDTQYFGPGTRLTVL.

CDR3 in amino acids: CASSTDRGTEAFF. DNA of the CDR3: TGTGCCAGCAGTACTGACAGGGGCACTGAAGCTTTCTTT. V gene TRBV6-5 combines with J gene TRBJ1-1; 8 nucleotides line up with TRBD1. V lost 5 bases to trimming and J lost 4 bases; unmatched junction nucleotides: 3. This CDR3 comprises 13 residues. CDR1 MNHEY and CDR2 SVGAGI come from the germline V gene.

This sequence joins TRBV5-4 and TRBJ2-5; 10 bases line up with TRBD2. This CDR3 has 16 amino acids. After removal of 4 bases from V and 5 bases from J, the junction contained 11 bases not matched to a gene. Per the germline V gene, CDR1 is SGHNT and CDR2 is YYREEE (reference sequence). The CDR3 is CASSLGSGGARETQYF. The DNA for the CDR3 is TGTGCCAGCAGCCTTGGGAGCGGGGGGGCTCGGGAGACCCAGTACTTC.

The chain couples TRBV6-5 to TRBJ1-1; TRBD1 matches at 7 bases. The V segment lost 6 bases and the J segment 1 base; nucleotides outside the gene matches: 8. Germline V lookup: CDR1 MNHEY, CDR2 SVGAGI. The CDR3 runs to 15 residues. The CDR3 here is CASRRQGLSNTEAFF. The CDR3 nucleotides are TGTGCCAGCAGGCGACAGGGACTATCGAACACTGAAGCTTTCTTT.

The chain uses TRBV29-1 and TRBJ2-3; TRBD1 is a possible D gene (6 bases). The V end lost 7 bases, the J end lost 3 bases, and 17 bases lay between the germline ends. Germline assignment: CDR1 SQVTM and CDR2 ANQGSEA. This CDR3 has 14 amino acids. CDR3 sequence reads: CSGRQGRRTDTQYF. The DNA for the CDR3 is TGCAGCGGGCGTCAGGGGCGGAGAACAGATACGCAGTATTTT.

This clone has only one observation. This chain uses TRBV6-2 or TRBV6-3 with TRBJ1-5; D is uncertain. Trimming left V 0 bases short and J 4 bases short, with 13 bases between. There are 16 residues in the CDR3. Germline lookup yields CDR1 MNHEY and CDR2 SVGEGT. CDR3 DNA sequence: TGTGCCAGCAGTTACTCCGGTCAGATAGTAAATCAGCCCCAGCATTTT. It yields the protein CASSYSGQIVNQPQHF.

The chain joins TRBV5-8 to TRBJ2-3, with a possible D match to TRBD1 (6 bases). V gave up 5 bases and J gave up 2 bases, with 18 bases separating them. Germline loops: CDR1 SGHTS, CDR2 YDEGEE. This CDR3 comprises 16 residues. This chain's CDR3 is CASSLFLRGNTDTQYF. DNA of the CDR3: TGTGCCAGCAGTCTATTCCTTAGGGGGAACACAGATACGCAGTATTTT.

The rearrangement joins TRBV7-2 to TRBJ1-1; weak D call: TRBD1 (6 bases). The CDR3 is made up of 13 amino acids. Germline CDR1 and CDR2: SGHTA and FQGNSA. Trimming stripped 3 bases from V and 12 bases from J, with 17 bases between. This chain's CDR3 is CASSLADRPKTFF. CDR3 sequence (DNA): TGTGCCAGCAGCTTGGCAGACAGGCCCAAAACTTTCTTT.

The chain is built from TRBV28 and TRBJ2-7, with 7 bases identical to TRBD1. Per germline, CDR1 MDHEN and CDR2 SYDVKM. V dropped 4 bases and J dropped 2; count of bases not matched to a gene: 11. This CDR3 is 16 amino acids long. DNA for the CDR3: TGTGCCAGCAGTTCGGGATTCGGGACAGCCACCTACGAGCAGTACTTC. Protein product: CASSSGFGTATYEQYF.

The chain links TRBV5-6 to TRBJ1-1, with D hard to call. The germline V gene has CDR1 SGHDT and CDR2 YYEEEE. V lost 2 bases and J 3 bases, leaving 14 bases between the germline ends. The CDR3 totals 15 residues. This CDR3 reads CASSFWARSDTEAFF. CDR3 DNA: TGTGCCAGCAGCTTCTGGGCTCGCTCCGACACTGAAGCTTTCTTT.

About this clone: Other nucleotide sequences from this sample produce the same CDR3. The rearrangement uses TRBV5-1 and TRBJ2-1; D possibly corresponds to TRBD2 (6 bases). This CDR3 is 15 amino acids long. The germline V gene encodes CDR1 SGHRS and CDR2 YFSETQ. Trimming cost V 1 base and J 2 bases, with 10 bases left between them. The CDR3 protein is CASSLQGLAYNEQFF. The CDR3, as DNA: TGCGCCAGCAGCTTGCAGGGACTCGCCTACAATGAGCAGTTCTTC. The full variable domain, rest sourced from reference TRBV5-1 and TRBJ2-1, is KAGVTQTPRYLIKTRGQQVTLSCSPISGHRSVSWYQQTPGQGLQFLFEYFSETQRNKGNFPGRFSGRQFSNSRSEMNVSTLELGDSALYLCASSLQGLAYNEQFFGPGTRLTVL.

This clone appeared a few times. The CDR3 nucleotides are TGTGCCAGCAGTCCGTCTGACAGGGGGTCGGTTGGCTACACCTTC. Encoded protein: CASSPSDRGSVGYTF. V usage is TRBV28 and J usage is TRBJ1-2; 9 bases align to TRBD1. Unmatched junction bases numbered 11, after V lost 5 bases and J lost 7 bases. CDR3 length: 15 amino acids. Germline V gene sequence: CDR1 MDHEN, CDR2 SYDVKM.

A single count supports this clone. The V and J genes are TRBV3-1 (or the pseudogene TRBV3-2) and TRBJ1-1, with no clear D. Trimming removed 6 bases from V and 0 bases from J, with 8 bases in between. The V gene's germline CDR1 is LGHDT and CDR2 YNNKEL (reference sequence). The CDR3 consists of 13 residues. Here the CDR3 reads CASSIKLNTEAFF. DNA of the CDR3: TGTGCCAGCAGTATAAAGCTGAACACTGAAGCTTTCTTT.

This chain uses TRBV9 with TRBJ2-1; D is ambiguous. V lost 0 bases and J lost 6, with 10 bases in between. This CDR3 contains 14 residues. The V gene's germline CDR1 is SGDLS and CDR2 YYNGEE. DNA for the CDR3: TGTGCCAGCAGCGTAGCCCCTAAACCCAATGAGCAGTTCTTC. Translated: CASSVAPKPNEQFF.

This sequence joins TRBV6-5 and TRBJ2-7, with TRBD2 as a possible D gene (5 bases). V dropped 4 bases and J dropped 0 bases, with 16 bases sitting between them. The CDR3 length is 16 residues. Germline CDR1 and CDR2: MNHEY and SVGAGI. The CDR3 DNA follows: TGTGCCAGCAGTTCCCCTGGACTCTCCGGCTCCTACGAGCAGTACTTC. It codes for CASSSPGLSGSYEQYF.